A single sample gave rise to the 11 T cell receptor beta chains below, sequenced in a study of T cells in tumors after PD-1 blockade. Profiled with immunoSEQ multiplex PCR; TCRdb holds only in-frame clones, not every one. The sample carries 1,500 or so clones, roughly 80% recorded once. Sequencing was performed on tumor tissue, taken after anti-PD-1 treatment. The receptors shown here come from a human donor with basal cell carcinoma.

Concerning this clone itself: This specimen includes other DNA sequences encoding the same CDR3. V usage is TRBV21-1 and J usage is TRBJ2-5; the D call in the table, TRBD1, was not verified against the DNA. TRBV21-1 constitutes a pseudogene. The CDR3 length is 13 residues. The chain's CDR3 is CASRGALKETQYF. CDR3 DNA sequence: TGTGCCAGCAGGGGGGCATTGAAAGAGACCCAGTACTTC.

V is TRBV20-1 and J is TRBJ2-7; D is possibly TRBD1 or TRBD2 (6 bases each). This CDR3 spans 13 amino acids. V dropped 3 bases and J dropped 6 bases, with 15 bases sitting between them. Germline values: CDR1 DFQATT, CDR2 SNEGSKA (reference sequence). CDR3: CSASWGADAEQYF. CDR3 sequence (DNA): TGCAGTGCTAGTTGGGGGGCCGACGCCGAGCAGTACTTC.

This chain connects TRBV2 to TRBJ2-1; 10 positions agree with TRBD2. CDR1 and CDR2 from the germline V gene are SNHLY and FYNNEI. The junction had 4 bases not matched to a gene; V was cut back by 1 base and J by 4 bases. The CDR3 sequence is 16 residues long. DNA of the CDR3: TGTGCCAGCAGTGAAGAAGCGGGAGGGGGGTACAATGAGCAGTTCTTC. Protein sequence: CASSEEAGGGYNEQFF.

The chain is built from TRBV4-2 and TRBJ2-5, with D perhaps matching TRBD1 (5 bases). In germline, CDR1 is LGHNA, CDR2 YNFKEQ. V lost 1 base to trimming and J lost 3 bases, with 15 bases between them. The CDR3 has 16 residues. As DNA, the CDR3 is TGTGCCAGCAGCCAAGGGATAAGGCAGGGAAAAGAGACCCAGTACTTC. This translates into CASSQGIRQGKETQYF.

The chain couples TRBV30 to TRBJ2-6, with a weak D call TRBD2 (5 bases). From germline, CDR1 is GTSNPN and CDR2 SVGIG (reference sequence). The CDR3 consists of 14 residues. Trimming took off 4 bases at V and 0 bases at J, with 7 bases between the two ends. CDR3 sequence (DNA): TGTGCCTGGACGGGGAGCTCTGGGGCCAACGTCCTGACTTTC. The encoded protein is CAWTGSSGANVLTF.

J is TRBJ1-4 and V is TRBV6-5, with D maybe TRBD1 (6 bases). CDR3 size: 15 residues. V was clipped by 5 bases and J by 8 bases, with 18 bases between them. From germline, CDR1 is MNHEY and CDR2 SVGAGI. CDR3 loop: CASSTGPGTSEKLFF. CDR3 nucleotide sequence: TGTGCCAGCAGTACAGGCCCCGGGACATCCGAAAAACTGTTTTTT.

The chain has TRBV28 and TRBJ1-2; no clear D gene. Germline V CDR1 and CDR2: MDHEN, SYDVKM. Trimming took 5 bases from V and 2 from J, leaving 12 bases between them. The CDR3 spans 14 residues. DNA for the CDR3: TGTGCCAGCAGTGGACCCCCGCCCAACTATGGCTACACCTTC. The encoded protein is CASSGPPPNYGYTF.

The genes are TRBV27 and TRBJ1-2; TRBD1 might be the D (6 bases). The CDR3 loop spans 14 amino acids. Germline CDR1 reads MNHEY; CDR2 reads SMNVEV (reference sequence). With 3 bases removed from V and 2 bases from J, the gap between germline ends came to 10 bases. DNA of the CDR3: TGTGCCAGCAGTTTCCGGGACAACAACTATGGCTACACCTTC. Protein: CASSFRDNNYGYTF.

The V call is TRBV7-2, the J call TRBJ2-7; D may be TRBD1 (6 bases). Germline-derived CDR1 and CDR2 are SGHTA and FQGNSA. Trimming cost V 5 bases and J 2 bases, with 13 bases left between them. The CDR3 contains 14 residues. Here the CDR3 DNA reads TGTGCCAGCAGCCCCCAGGGGATGACCTACGAGCAGTACTTC. It specifies CASSPQGMTYEQYF.

The chain combines TRBV5-1 with TRBJ2-7; D not certain. CDR1 is SGHRS, CDR2 YFSETQ, per germline. V lost 0 bases, J lost 3 bases, and 7 bases lay in between. The CDR3 has 13 amino acids. The CDR3 loop is CASSLGTRYEQYF. CDR3 DNA sequence: TGCGCCAGCAGCTTGGGGACCCGCTACGAGCAGTACTTC.

The chain combines TRBV6-4 with TRBJ2-7; maybe TRBD2 (6 bases). This CDR3 is built from 13 residues. CDR1 and CDR2 from the germline V gene are MRHNA and SNTAGT. V lost 3 bases, J lost 4 bases, and 10 bases lay in between. The CDR3 is CASSELAWYEQYF. The CDR3 nucleotides read TGTGCCAGCAGTGAGCTAGCGTGGTACGAGCAGTACTTC.